This T cell receptor (beta chain) was profiled in a study of tumor-infiltrating lymphocytes in primary liver carcinoma. Study-level information: Staging placed the tumors at T1-T3 N0M0, and they measured roughly 4.2 to 11 cm across. Overall study results and limits: Because the samples were bulk unsorted, the study did not compare CD4+ and CD8+ repertoires. The top-250-clone fraction was significantly higher in tumors than in blood (p = 0.039).

Unsorted whole blood served as the source of blood RNA, and germline DNA was extracted as well. Collection of roughly 4 milliliters of peripheral blood took place before surgery. TCR beta cDNA came from about 0.55 ug total RNA, primed with a constant-region primer. A slightly modified ARM-PCR protocol with three nested multiplex PCR rounds produced these TCR beta libraries. TRBV1-TRBV30 forward and Cbeta reverse primers drove the first two roughly 10-cycle rounds. TCRdb fed the multiplex PCR reads into MiXCR, producing one record per CDR3 protein. This table holds some 320,000 distinct CDR3 sequences, 50% to 70% found once. This clonotype was seen only a few times. Its antigen is still unknown. Trimming took 4 bases from V and 5 from J, leaving 8 bases between them. Germline CDR1 reads ENHRY; CDR2 reads SYGVKD. CDR3 length equals 12 residues.

The genes are TRBV10-3 and TRBJ2-5; D possibly corresponds to TRBD1 (5 bases). The source material was peripheral blood. The source is a man between 40 and 49 years old with primary liver carcinoma and hepatitis B virus infection. The DNA of the CDR3 is TGTGCCATCAGTGTGGCAGGGGAGACCCAGTACTTC. Amino acids: CAISVAGETQYF.